This TCR beta chain was captured in a study of blood T cells in healthy people across ages. Points from the study as a whole: More naive CD4+ cells and higher diversity were found in long-lived than in aged donors.

Note on this clonotype: Its antigen is currently unknown.

They isolated at least 6.5 million PBMCs from each sample. CDR1 MDHEN and CDR2 SYDVKM come from the germline V gene. Trimming shortened V by 5 bases and J by 0 bases, and 14 bases separated the two germline ends. The CDR3 contains 15 residues. Next came a second PCR, run for about 7 to 12 cycles, which used a sample-barcoded 5' primer along with a J-beta primer mix. TCRdb itself ran the 5' RACE reads through MiXCR, one entry per CDR3 protein. Of 780,000 or so distinct CDR3 sequences in the sample, roughly three fifths were seen once. The sequenced sample was blood. The chain links TRBV28 to TRBJ2-7; D is uncertain. The clonotype was recovered from a man in his forties in good health. The CDR3 here is CASSVPGFGSYEQYF. The CDR3 nucleotides are TGTGCCAGCAGTGTACCAGGATTCGGCTCCTACGAGCAGTACTTC.